Below are 29 T cell receptor beta chains sequenced from a single sample in a study of a mutant IDH1 vaccine in newly diagnosed glioma. Time point given: week 47, end of study. With topical imiquimod, each dose of the vaccine consisted of 300 ug of mutant IDH1 20-mer peptide. Method: immunoSEQ multiplex PCR; TCRdb's copy keeps in-frame clones and lacks some. The data contain about 62,000 clones, roughly 87% of them singletons. These receptors' antigens are unknown. Sample: PBMCs, taken from a glioma patient whose treatment included an IDH1 peptide vaccine. All receptors derive from a man between 25 and 39 years old with glioma.

V and J are TRBV11-2 and TRBJ1-4; 11 bases are a match to TRBD1. The CDR3 sequence is 14 residues long. V was pared by 5 bases and J by 10 bases, with 6 bases of the junction left unmatched. CDR1 is SGHAT and CDR2 is FQNNGV in the germline V gene. The CDR3 loop reads CASSPRTGGGKLFF. The CDR3 DNA reads as TGTGCCAGCAGCCCCCGGACAGGGGGCGGAAAACTGTTTTTT.

The chain links TRBV19 to TRBJ2-1; D is perhaps TRBD1 (8 bases). Trimming cost V 5 bases and J 2 bases, with 13 bases left between them. From germline, CDR1 is LNHDA and CDR2 SQIVND (reference sequence). This CDR3 is 15 amino acids long. The CDR3, as DNA: TGTGCCAGTAGTCACAGGGGGGGGACCTACAATGAGCAGTTCTTC. As protein: CASSHRGGTYNEQFF.

This clone was picked up one time. The rearrangement uses TRBV6-1 and TRBJ2-2; D may be TRBD2 (5 bases). Germline-derived CDR1 and CDR2 are MNHNS and SASEGT. The CDR3 length is 16 residues. Trimming stripped 2 bases from V and 2 bases from J, with 12 bases between. As DNA, the CDR3 is TGTGCCAGCAGTGAACGGGGTTCTGGTAACACCGGGGAGCTGTTTTTT. This encodes CASSERGSGNTGELFF.

This clone has a handful of counts. This chain links TRBV28 with TRBJ1-2; D might be TRBD1 (6 bases). V lost 5 bases and J 5 bases, leaving 21 bases between the germline ends. Germline lookup yields CDR1 MDHEN and CDR2 SYDVKM. The CDR3 has 16 residues. CDR3 residues: CASSHNLQGPGYGYTF. CDR3 coding DNA: TGTGCCAGCAGTCATAACCTACAGGGCCCCGGGTATGGCTACACCTTC.

About this clone itself: The sample contains more than one DNA sequence encoding this CDR3. The chain carries TRBV2 and TRBJ1-1; D may be TRBD1 (5 bases). The V and J ends lost 2 bases and 1 base respectively, with 8 bases between them. Looked up from germline, CDR1 is SNHLY and CDR2 is FYNNEI. The CDR3 has 14 residues. The CDR3 loop is CASSETGENTEAFF. In DNA, the CDR3 is TGTGCCAGCAGTGAAACAGGTGAGAACACTGAAGCTTTCTTT.

The V and J genes are TRBV5-8 and TRBJ1-2, with unresolved D. CDR3 length: 13 amino acids. Germline V gene lookup returns CDR1 SGHTS and CDR2 YDEGEE. V gave up 4 bases and J gave up 4 bases, with 11 bases separating them. The CDR3 DNA reads as TGTGCCAGCAGCGTGGACGGCGTCTATGGCTACACCTTC. Its translation is CASSVDGVYGYTF.

About this clone: This CDR3 is also generated by other DNA sequences in the sample. V usage is TRBV6-1 and J usage is TRBJ2-7, with 11 bases that match TRBD1. The CDR3 totals 14 residues. Germline assignment: CDR1 MNHNS and CDR2 SASEGT. V lost 3 bases, J lost 3 bases, and 1 base stayed unmatched. The CDR3 DNA follows: TGTGCCAGCAGTGAGGGGACAGGGGGCTACGAGCAGTACTTC. Its translation: CASSEGTGGYEQYF.

J is TRBJ1-3 and V is TRBV5-6; 9 bases agree with TRBD1. Trimming cost V 3 bases and J 4 bases; bases outside gene matches: 5. In germline, CDR1 is SGHDT, CDR2 YYEEEE. CDR3 length: 15 amino acids. The CDR3 is CASSWGTGSGNTIYF. DNA of the CDR3: TGTGCCAGCAGCTGGGGGACAGGGTCCGGAAACACCATATATTTT.

This clone was counted between two and nine times. The chain links TRBV10-3 to TRBJ1-5; D is unresolved. Germline CDR1 ENHRY, CDR2 SYGVKD. Between the trimmed V and J ends, which lost 6 bases and 1 base, there was a span of 7 bases. The CDR3 spans 13 residues. The CDR3 nucleotides read TGTGCCATCAGGACCGGCAGCAATCAGCCCCAGCATTTT. It translates to CAIRTGSNQPQHF.

V gene TRBV4-1 combines with J gene TRBJ1-2; D is uncertain. Germline V lookup: CDR1 MGHRA, CDR2 YSYEKL. V lost 5 bases and J 8 bases, leaving 12 bases between the germline ends. The CDR3 sequence is 12 residues long. DNA of the CDR3: TGCGCCAGCAGCAATCCCTTAAGCGGCTACACCTTC. As protein: CASSNPLSGYTF.

This clone has only a few counts. The rearrangement uses TRBV19 and TRBJ1-1; 9 bases align to TRBD1. The CDR3 totals 16 residues. The germline gives CDR1 LNHDA, CDR2 SQIVND (reference sequence). The V gene end was trimmed by 4 bases and the J gene end by 2 bases; junction bases not matched to a gene: 8. The CDR3 bases are TGTGCCAGTAGTACCTGGACAGGGGCCCTTAACACTGAAGCTTTCTTT. Translating it yields CASSTWTGALNTEAFF. The full variable domain, its missing parts supplied by reference TRBV19 and TRBJ1-1, is DGGITQSPKYLFRKEGQNVTLSCEQNLNHDAMYWYRQDPGQGLRLIYYSQIVNDFQKGDIAEGYSVSREKKESFPLTVTSAQKNPTAFYLCASSTWTGALNTEAFFGQGTRLTVV.

The rearrangement joins TRBV6-5 to TRBJ1-4; D not resolved. Trimming removed 2 bases at V and 14 bases at J, with 18 bases between. CDR3 length equals 14 residues. Germline CDR1 is MNHEY and CDR2 is SVGAGI. This CDR3 is CASSYTTTTVSLFF. The CDR3 DNA reads TGTGCCAGCAGTTACACTACGACTACCGTTTCTCTGTTTTTT.

This chain joins TRBV7-8 and TRBJ1-5; TRBD1 matches 12 bases. CDR1 and CDR2 (germline): SGHVS, FQNEAQ. This CDR3 has 17 amino acids. V lost 0 bases and J lost 5; bases outside the gene matches: 5. The CDR3 DNA is TGTGCCAGCAGCTTAGCCCCCGGGACAGGGGGCTATCAGCCCCAGCATTTT. This sequence encodes CASSLAPGTGGYQPQHF.

This sequence joins TRBV28 and TRBJ1-2, with D possibly TRBD1 on 5 matching bases. Germline lookup yields CDR1 MDHEN and CDR2 SYDVKM. The V end lost 3 bases, the J end lost 8 bases, and 19 bases lay between the germline ends. The CDR3 totals 15 residues. Written as DNA, the CDR3 is TGTGCCAGCAGTTTTATTCGGTGGGGGGAGGACGGCTACACCTTC. Translating it yields CASSFIRWGEDGYTF.

The chain couples TRBV4-1 to TRBJ2-7; D perhaps matches TRBD1 (7 bases). Germline CDR1 MGHRA, CDR2 YSYEKL. Trimming took off 0 bases at V and 6 bases at J, with 15 bases between the two ends. This CDR3 contains 15 residues. The CDR3 sequence: CASSQDRRGLIEQYF. CDR3 bases: TGCGCCAGCAGCCAAGATAGGAGGGGGCTCATCGAGCAGTACTTC.

The rearrangement links TRBV4-1 to TRBJ2-1; 9 bases line up with TRBD2. The CDR3 runs 17 residues. Germline V gene data show CDR1 as MGHRA and CDR2 as YSYEKL. Losses at the gene ends were 3 bases for V and 0 bases for J; bases not matched to a gene: 6. The CDR3: CASSQIQAGGSYNEQFF. The CDR3 DNA reads TGCGCCAGCAGCCAGATTCAAGCGGGGGGCTCCTACAATGAGCAGTTCTTC.

The V call is TRBV5-5, the J call TRBJ2-1; 8 bases agree with TRBD1. The CDR3 contains 15 residues. J gave up 4 bases and V 4 bases, and 7 bases lay outside the gene matches. The germline V gene encodes CDR1 SGHKS and CDR2 YYEKEE (reference sequence). CDR3 sequence (DNA): TGTGCCAGCAGCCCGTCCCGGGACAGGTACAATGAGCAGTTCTTC. Its translation is CASSPSRDRYNEQFF. Full variable domain (remainder filled in from reference TRBV5-5 and TRBJ2-1): DAGVTQSPTHLIKTRGQQVTLRCSPISGHKSVSWYQQVLGQGPQFIFQYYEKEERGRGNFPDRFSARQFPNYSSELNVNALLLGDSALYLCASSPSRDRYNEQFFGPGTRLTVL.

This sequence joins TRBV11-3 and TRBJ2-7, with D perhaps TRBD2 (5 bases). Per germline, CDR1 SGHNT and CDR2 YENEEA. CDR3 length: 13 residues. V was clipped by 4 bases and J by 5 bases, with 12 bases between them. The CDR3, as DNA: TGTGCCAGCAGCTCGGGAACGTTTCACGAGCAGTACTTC. This codes for CASSSGTFHEQYF.

The chain uses TRBV4-1 and TRBJ2-5; no clear D. This CDR3 spans 11 amino acids. V was pared by 1 base and J by 6 bases, with 3 bases between. The germline gives CDR1 MGHRA, CDR2 YSYEKL. CDR3 loop: CASSQGQTQYF. The CDR3 bases are TGCGCCAGCAGCCAAGGGCAGACCCAGTACTTC.

The CDR3 bases are TGTGCCAGCGCAACAGGGGTAGGGTATGGCTACACCTTC. Its translation: CASATGVGYGYTF. This sequence joins TRBV28 and TRBJ1-2; 7 bases agree with TRBD1. The J segment lost 5 bases and the V segment lost 8 bases, leaving 8 bases of the junction unmatched. Germline CDR1 MDHEN, CDR2 SYDVKM. The CDR3 covers 13 residues.

This sequence joins TRBV10-3 and TRBJ1-2; weak D call: TRBD1 (6 bases). The CDR3 consists of 14 residues. V was pared by 3 bases and J by 0 bases, with 8 bases between. CDR1 and CDR2 from the germline V gene are ENHRY and SYGVKD. The DNA for the CDR3 is TGTGCCATCAGTGAAGGGGGTACTAACTATGGCTACACCTTC. Translated: CAISEGGTNYGYTF.

The chain couples TRBV19 to TRBJ1-1; D may be TRBD1 (5 bases). With 4 bases removed from V and 7 bases from J, the gap between germline ends came to 19 bases. This CDR3 has 15 amino acids. Germline V lookup: CDR1 LNHDA, CDR2 SQIVND (reference sequence). CDR3 in amino acids: CASSKVGEPWGEAFF. CDR3 DNA: TGTGCCAGTAGTAAAGTAGGGGAACCATGGGGTGAAGCTTTCTTT.

The rearrangement joins TRBV28 to TRBJ1-2; no clear D. V gave up 2 bases and J gave up 14 bases, with 15 bases separating them. In germline, CDR1 is MDHEN, CDR2 SYDVKM. The CDR3 spans 12 residues. The CDR3 region has the DNA TGTGCCAGCAGTTTAAGGACCCCTCCGAAAACCTTC. Translating it yields CASSLRTPPKTF.

There are a few counts of this clone. The J gene is TRBJ1-1, the V gene TRBV5-1, with D possibly TRBD1 on 6 matching bases. Germline-derived CDR1 and CDR2 are SGHRS and YFSETQ. The CDR3 spans 14 residues. The V and J ends lost 0 bases and 2 bases respectively, with 8 bases between them. CDR3 amino acids: CASSLARGNTEAFF. CDR3 nucleotides: TGCGCCAGCAGCTTGGCCAGGGGTAACACTGAAGCTTTCTTT.

The rearrangement links TRBV5-8 to TRBJ1-1; D remains unclear. This CDR3 has 15 amino acids. The germline V gene encodes CDR1 SGHTS and CDR2 YDEGEE. V lost 0 bases and J 3 bases, leaving 12 bases between the germline ends. The CDR3 DNA follows: TGTGCCAGCAGCTTGGTGGCCCCAAGGTACACTGAAGCTTTCTTT. Its protein is CASSLVAPRYTEAFF.

The chain recombines TRBV4-1 with TRBJ1-4; 12 nucleotides agree with TRBD1. V lost 1 base to trimming and J lost 4 bases; unmatched junction nucleotides: 16. The germline V gene has CDR1 MGHRA and CDR2 YSYEKL. The CDR3 has 21 residues. This CDR3 reads CASSQGVGFGTGGFSNEKLFF. DNA of the CDR3: TGCGCCAGCAGCCAAGGAGTTGGATTTGGGACAGGGGGCTTCAGTAATGAAAAACTGTTTTTT.

J is TRBJ2-7 and V is TRBV18; 7 nucleotides line up with TRBD2. The germline V gene encodes CDR1 KGHSH and CDR2 LQKENI. The CDR3 length is 15 residues. J lost 3 bases, V lost 4 bases, and 9 bases had no gene match. The CDR3 here is CASSRPGLLIYEQYF. The CDR3 coding sequence is TGTGCCAGCTCACGTCCGGGACTACTCATCTACGAGCAGTACTTC.

The V call is TRBV5-1, the J call TRBJ2-2; 7 nucleotides agree with TRBD1. Germline V gene data show CDR1 as SGHRS and CDR2 as YFSETQ. The CDR3 loop spans 16 amino acids. J lost 5 bases, V lost 2 bases, and 9 bases had no gene match. This chain's CDR3 is CASSLRTGLLTGELFF. CDR3 bases: TGCGCCAGCAGCTTACGGACAGGACTTCTTACCGGGGAGCTGTTTTTT.

V gene TRBV18 combines with J gene TRBJ2-3, with D tentatively TRBD1 (6 bases). Germline V gene lookup returns CDR1 KGHSH and CDR2 LQKENI. CDR3 length: 13 amino acids. Trimming cost V 0 bases and J 6 bases, with 7 bases left between them. The CDR3 is CASSPPDRDTQYF. Here the CDR3 DNA reads TGTGCCAGCTCACCACCCGACAGGGATACGCAGTATTTT. Supplemented by reference TRBV18 and TRBJ2-3, the full variable domain reads NAGVMQNPRHLVRRRGQEARLRCSPMKGHSHVYWYRQLPEEGLKFMVYLQKENIIDESGMPKERFSAEFPKEGPSILRIQQVVRGDSAAYFCASSPPDRDTQYFGPGTRLTVL.